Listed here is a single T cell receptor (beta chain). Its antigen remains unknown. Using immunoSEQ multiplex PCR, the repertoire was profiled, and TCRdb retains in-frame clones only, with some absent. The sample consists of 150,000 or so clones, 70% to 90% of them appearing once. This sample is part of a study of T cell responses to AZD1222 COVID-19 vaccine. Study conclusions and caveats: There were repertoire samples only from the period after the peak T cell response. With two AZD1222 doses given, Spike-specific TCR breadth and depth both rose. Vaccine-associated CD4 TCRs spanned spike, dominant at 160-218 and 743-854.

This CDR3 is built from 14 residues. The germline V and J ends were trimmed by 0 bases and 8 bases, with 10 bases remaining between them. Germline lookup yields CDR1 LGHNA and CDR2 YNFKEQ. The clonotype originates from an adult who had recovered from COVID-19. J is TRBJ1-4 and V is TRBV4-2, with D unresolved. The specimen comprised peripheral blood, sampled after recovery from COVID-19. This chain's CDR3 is CASSQESGNEKLFF. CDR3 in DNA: TGTGCCAGCAGCCAAGAGTCAGGTAACGAAAAACTGTTTTTT.